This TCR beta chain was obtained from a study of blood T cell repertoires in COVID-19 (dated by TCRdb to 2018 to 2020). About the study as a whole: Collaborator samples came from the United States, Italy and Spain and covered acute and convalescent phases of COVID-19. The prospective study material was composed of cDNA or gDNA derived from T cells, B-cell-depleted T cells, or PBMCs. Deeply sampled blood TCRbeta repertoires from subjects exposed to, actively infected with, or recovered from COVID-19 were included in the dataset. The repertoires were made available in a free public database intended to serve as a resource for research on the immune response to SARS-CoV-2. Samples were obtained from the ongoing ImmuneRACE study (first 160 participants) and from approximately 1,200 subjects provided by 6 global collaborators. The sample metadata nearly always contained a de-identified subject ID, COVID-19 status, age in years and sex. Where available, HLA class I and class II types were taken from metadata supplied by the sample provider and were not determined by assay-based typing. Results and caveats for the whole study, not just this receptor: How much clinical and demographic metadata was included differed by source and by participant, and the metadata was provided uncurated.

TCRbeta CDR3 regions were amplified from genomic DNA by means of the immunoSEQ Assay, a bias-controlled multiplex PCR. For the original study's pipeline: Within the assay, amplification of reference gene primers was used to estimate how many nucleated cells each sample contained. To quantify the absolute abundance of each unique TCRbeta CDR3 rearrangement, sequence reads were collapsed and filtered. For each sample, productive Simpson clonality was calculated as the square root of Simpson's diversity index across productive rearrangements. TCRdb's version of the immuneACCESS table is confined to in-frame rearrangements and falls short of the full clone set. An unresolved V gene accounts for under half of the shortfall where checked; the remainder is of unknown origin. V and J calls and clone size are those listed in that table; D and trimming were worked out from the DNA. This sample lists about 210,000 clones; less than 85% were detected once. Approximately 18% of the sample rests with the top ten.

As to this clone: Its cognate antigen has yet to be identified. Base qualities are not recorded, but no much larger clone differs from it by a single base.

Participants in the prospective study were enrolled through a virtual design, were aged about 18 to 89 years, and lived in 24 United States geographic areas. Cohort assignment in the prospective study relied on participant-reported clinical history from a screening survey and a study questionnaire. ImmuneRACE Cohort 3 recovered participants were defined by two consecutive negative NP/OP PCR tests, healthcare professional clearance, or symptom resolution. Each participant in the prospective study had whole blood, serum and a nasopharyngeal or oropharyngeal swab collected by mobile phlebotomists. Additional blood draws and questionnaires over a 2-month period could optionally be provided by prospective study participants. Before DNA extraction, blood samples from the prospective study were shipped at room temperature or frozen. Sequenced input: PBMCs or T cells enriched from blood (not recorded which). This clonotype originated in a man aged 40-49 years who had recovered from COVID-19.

The CDR3: CASSFGEPDTQYF. DNA sequence: TGTGCCAGCAGCTTCGGGGAGCCAGATACGCAGTATTTT. The chain uses TRBV7-3 and TRBJ2-3; TRBD2 is possibly the D segment (5 matching bases). The germline V gene yields SGHTA for CDR1 and FQGTGA for CDR2. From the cysteine through the phenylalanine, the CDR3 covers 13 amino acids. Only the CDR3 portion is preserved as DNA: 39 bases, with reading frame beginning at the first base. V and J are truncated by 3 bases and 4 bases respectively, leaving an intervening sequence of 8 bases.